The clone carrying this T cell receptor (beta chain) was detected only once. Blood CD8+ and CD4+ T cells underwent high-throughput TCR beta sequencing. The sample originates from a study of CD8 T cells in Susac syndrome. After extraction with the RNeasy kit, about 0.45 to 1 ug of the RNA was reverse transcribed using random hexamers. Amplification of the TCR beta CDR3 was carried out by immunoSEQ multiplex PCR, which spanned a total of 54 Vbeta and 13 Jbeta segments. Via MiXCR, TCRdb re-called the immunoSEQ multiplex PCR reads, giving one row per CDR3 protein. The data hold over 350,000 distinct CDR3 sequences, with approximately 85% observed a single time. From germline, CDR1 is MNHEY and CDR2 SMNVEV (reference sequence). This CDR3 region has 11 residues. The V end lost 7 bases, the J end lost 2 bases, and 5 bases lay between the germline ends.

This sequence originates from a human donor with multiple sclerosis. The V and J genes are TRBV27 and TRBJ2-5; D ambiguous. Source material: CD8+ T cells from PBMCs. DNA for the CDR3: TGTGCCAGCAAAACACAAGAGACCCAGTACTTC. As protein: CASKTQETQYF.